Listed below are T cell receptor beta chains from one sample, sequenced in a study of CD4 T cells in relation to SARS-CoV-2 and coronaviruses. The repertoire was sequenced with immunoSEQ multiplex PCR; TCRdb's copy has only in-frame clones and lacks some. The data show about 36,000 clones, more than 65% seen once. Their cognate antigens are unknown. The sequenced material came from memory CD4+ T cells from PBMCs, cultured in vitro. Source of these receptors: an adult with COVID-19. Each CDR3 is given with its conserved first and last residue. The D gene is left open where the match is weak. Where a row states a size, it is once, few, many or the class of an expanded clone; other rows omit it.

d_call: TRBD1
v_call: TRBV3-1/TRBV3-2
j_call: TRBJ1-6
cdr3_length: 14
clone_size: .
cdr3_nt: TGTGCCAGCAGTCACGGGACAGGGAATTCACCCCTCCACTTT
cdr3_aa: CASSHGTGNSPLHF

d_call: TRBD2
v_call: TRBV15
j_call: TRBJ2-5
cdr3_length: 14
clone_size: .
cdr3_nt: TGTGCCACCAGCAGAGATCTGGGGGGGGAGACCCAGTACTTC
cdr3_aa: CATSRDLGGETQYF

d_call: .
v_call: TRBV6-5
j_call: TRBJ1-1
cdr3_length: 14
clone_size: .
cdr3_nt: TGTGCCAGCAGTTCTGGCAATATGAACACTGAAGCTTTCTTT
cdr3_aa: CASSSGNMNTEAFF

d_call: TRBD1
v_call: TRBV18
j_call: TRBJ2-4
cdr3_length: 15
clone_size: .
cdr3_nt: TGTGCCAGCTCACCAAACAGGGGCGGCGGTGACATTCAGTACTTC
cdr3_aa: CASSPNRGGGDIQYF

d_call: .
v_call: TRBV5-1
j_call: TRBJ2-7
cdr3_length: 13
clone_size: few
cdr3_nt: TGCGCCAGCAGCTTGGACGGGACCCAAAAACATTTCTTC
cdr3_aa: CASSLDGTQKHFF

d_call: .
v_call: TRBV24-1
j_call: TRBJ2-2
cdr3_length: 17
clone_size: few
cdr3_nt: TGTGCCACCTTACCTAACCTCCGGGACGGGAACACCGGGGAGCTGTTTTTT
cdr3_aa: CATLPNLRDGNTGELFF

d_call: .
v_call: TRBV30
j_call: TRBJ2-3
cdr3_length: 15
clone_size: .
cdr3_nt: TGTGCCTGGAGTGTCGGAACAGGGACACAAGATACGCAGTATTTT
cdr3_aa: CAWSVGTGTQDTQYF

d_call: .
v_call: TRBV4-2
j_call: TRBJ1-1
cdr3_length: 16
clone_size: .
cdr3_nt: TGTGCCAGCGGTCGAACGGAGGCAGGGCTTGAGATTGAAGCTTTCTTT
cdr3_aa: CASGRTEAGLEIEAFF

d_call: .
v_call: TRBV5-5
j_call: TRBJ2-7
cdr3_length: 16
clone_size: few
cdr3_nt: TGTGCCAGCAGACGGGGGTCCGGGACGGGTCCTTTCGAGCAGTACTTC
cdr3_aa: CASRRGSGTGPFEQYF

d_call: TRBD2
v_call: TRBV5-4
j_call: TRBJ2-5
cdr3_length: 14
clone_size: .
cdr3_nt: TGTGCCAGCAGTGCAGCGGGATATCAAGAGACCCAGTACTTC
cdr3_aa: CASSAAGYQETQYF

d_call: .
v_call: TRBV3-1/TRBV3-2
j_call: TRBJ2-5
cdr3_length: 15
clone_size: .
cdr3_nt: TGTGCCAGCAGTAATCGCCAGGGGCCCCAAGAGACCCAGTACTTC
cdr3_aa: CASSNRQGPQETQYF

d_call: .
v_call: TRBV7-9
j_call: TRBJ1-5
cdr3_length: 15
clone_size: .
cdr3_nt: TGTGCCAGCAGTTCCATGAGGGGAAGCAATCAGCCCCAGCATTTT
cdr3_aa: CASSSMRGSNQPQHF

d_call: TRBD1
v_call: TRBV6-5
j_call: TRBJ1-2
cdr3_length: 13
clone_size: .
cdr3_nt: TGTGCCAGCAGTCGGACAGGGTCTGGTGGCTACACCTTC
cdr3_aa: CASSRTGSGGYTF

d_call: .
v_call: TRBV3-1/TRBV3-2
j_call: TRBJ1-1
cdr3_length: 16
clone_size: .
cdr3_nt: TGTGCCAGCAGCCAAGGTCAAGCGGGGTTGGACACTGAAGCTTTCTTT
cdr3_aa: CASSQGQAGLDTEAFF

d_call: .
v_call: TRBV7-9
j_call: TRBJ2-7
cdr3_length: 14
clone_size: .
cdr3_nt: TGTGCCAGCAGCTTAGGGGGGTTCAAAGGCGAGCAGTACTTC
cdr3_aa: CASSLGGFKGEQYF

d_call: .
v_call: TRBV24-1
j_call: TRBJ1-2
cdr3_length: 13
clone_size: .
cdr3_nt: TGTGCCACCAGTGAATATCAGGGAAGGGGCTACACCTTC
cdr3_aa: CATSEYQGRGYTF

d_call: TRBD2
v_call: TRBV9
j_call: TRBJ2-6
cdr3_length: 18
clone_size: once
cdr3_nt: TGTGCCAGCAGCGTAGGACTAGCGGTCCTCTCTGGGGCCAACGTCCTGACTTTC
cdr3_aa: CASSVGLAVLSGANVLTF

d_call: TRBD2
v_call: TRBV11-3
j_call: TRBJ2-5
cdr3_length: 15
clone_size: .
cdr3_nt: TGTGCCAGCAGCCCAGGACTAGCGGTACAAGAGACCCAGTACTTC
cdr3_aa: CASSPGLAVQETQYF

d_call: .
v_call: TRBV23-1
j_call: TRBJ2-5
cdr3_length: 12
clone_size: few
cdr3_nt: TGCGCCAGCAGTCAAGAGGGGAAGACCCAGTACTTC
cdr3_aa: CASSQEGKTQYF

d_call: .
v_call: TRBV10-3
j_call: TRBJ1-1
cdr3_length: 13
clone_size: once
cdr3_nt: TGTGCCATCAGAGATTCCGGTAACACTGAAGCTTTCTTT
cdr3_aa: CAIRDSGNTEAFF

d_call: .
v_call: TRBV2
j_call: TRBJ2-7
cdr3_length: 13
clone_size: .
cdr3_nt: TGTGCCAGCAGCGTGAACTTCTCCTACGAGCAGTACTTC
cdr3_aa: CASSVNFSYEQYF

d_call: TRBD1
v_call: TRBV6-7
j_call: TRBJ2-5
cdr3_length: 17
clone_size: .
cdr3_nt: TGTGCCAGCACCCAGCTCTTAGACAGGGGGTTTCAAGGGGCCCAGTACTTC
cdr3_aa: CASTQLLDRGFQGAQYF

d_call: TRBD2
v_call: TRBV7-2
j_call: TRBJ2-3
cdr3_length: 18
clone_size: .
cdr3_nt: TGTGCCAGCAGCTTAGTTTTCGAACTAGCGGGAGCTGGGGATACGCAGTATTTT
cdr3_aa: CASSLVFELAGAGDTQYF

d_call: .
v_call: TRBV27
j_call: TRBJ2-6
cdr3_length: 19
clone_size: once
cdr3_nt: TGTGCCAGCAGTTTAAAGGGTTGGGGTCGTTACTCTGGGGCCAACGTCCTGACTTTC
cdr3_aa: CASSLKGWGRYSGANVLTF

d_call: .
v_call: TRBV7-2
j_call: TRBJ2-3
cdr3_length: 14
clone_size: .
cdr3_nt: TGTGCCAGCAGCCCGAGGATCCTCACAGATACGCAGTATTTT
cdr3_aa: CASSPRILTDTQYF

d_call: .
v_call: TRBV19
j_call: TRBJ1-5
cdr3_length: 16
clone_size: few
cdr3_nt: TGTGCCAGTAGTAGGAGCGGGACGGCTAGCAATCAGCCCCAGCATTTT
cdr3_aa: CASSRSGTASNQPQHF

d_call: .
v_call: TRBV9
j_call: TRBJ2-5
cdr3_length: 13
clone_size: once
cdr3_nt: TGTGCCAGCAGCGCACCTAGCTCAGAGACCCAGTACTTC
cdr3_aa: CASSAPSSETQYF

d_call: .
v_call: TRBV6-2/TRBV6-3
j_call: TRBJ2-7
cdr3_length: 15
clone_size: few
cdr3_nt: TGTGCCAGCAGTGTAGCCGTAGACGGCTCCTACGAGCAGTACTTC
cdr3_aa: CASSVAVDGSYEQYF

d_call: .
v_call: TRBV27
j_call: TRBJ1-4
cdr3_length: 15
clone_size: .
cdr3_nt: TGTGCCAGCAGCAACCTCGGACAGAATAATGAAAAACTGTTTTTT
cdr3_aa: CASSNLGQNNEKLFF

d_call: .
v_call: TRBV28
j_call: TRBJ2-5
cdr3_length: 13
clone_size: .
cdr3_nt: TGTGCCAGCAGTTCGGACGCCACAGAGACCCAGTACTTC
cdr3_aa: CASSSDATETQYF

d_call: TRBD2
v_call: TRBV5-1
j_call: TRBJ2-1
cdr3_length: 15
clone_size: .
cdr3_nt: TGCGCCAGCAGCATCCTAGCGGGAGGGTACAATGAGCAGTTCTTC
cdr3_aa: CASSILAGGYNEQFF

d_call: TRBD2
v_call: TRBV5-4
j_call: TRBJ2-7
cdr3_length: 17
clone_size: .
cdr3_nt: TGTGCCAGCAGCACGGGTGGACTAGCGGGAGGAACCTACGAGCAGTACTTC
cdr3_aa: CASSTGGLAGGTYEQYF

d_call: .
v_call: TRBV7-8
j_call: TRBJ2-6
cdr3_length: 14
clone_size: .
cdr3_nt: TGTGCCAGCAGCTTAGCGAGCGGGGCCAACGTCCTGACTTTC
cdr3_aa: CASSLASGANVLTF

d_call: .
v_call: TRBV19
j_call: TRBJ1-5
cdr3_length: 14
clone_size: .
cdr3_nt: TGTGCCAGTAGTATTTATGAGGGGAATCAGCCCCAGCATTTT
cdr3_aa: CASSIYEGNQPQHF

d_call: .
v_call: TRBV27
j_call: TRBJ1-5
cdr3_length: 17
clone_size: .
cdr3_nt: TGTGCCAGCAGCCGAGCATCCGGGACACTAGCCAATCAGCCCCAGCATTTT
cdr3_aa: CASSRASGTLANQPQHF

d_call: .
v_call: TRBV7-9
j_call: TRBJ1-5
cdr3_length: 14
clone_size: .
cdr3_nt: TGTGCCAGCAGCTCCGGGACAACCAATCAGCCCCAGCATTTT
cdr3_aa: CASSSGTTNQPQHF

d_call: TRBD2
v_call: TRBV2
j_call: TRBJ2-2
cdr3_length: 14
clone_size: once
cdr3_nt: TGTGCCAGCAGGCCCGGGGGGGCCCTCGGGGAGCTGTTTTTT
cdr3_aa: CASRPGGALGELFF

d_call: .
v_call: TRBV5-3
j_call: TRBJ2-5
cdr3_length: 12
clone_size: .
cdr3_nt: TGTGCCAGAAGCTCAAGGGCAGAGACCCAGTACTTC
cdr3_aa: CARSSRAETQYF

d_call: TRBD2
v_call: TRBV5-4
j_call: TRBJ2-1
cdr3_length: 17
clone_size: few
cdr3_nt: TGTGCCAGCAGCTCCCCTACGGGAGGGTACACCTACAATGAGCAGTTCTTC
cdr3_aa: CASSSPTGGYTYNEQFF

d_call: .
v_call: TRBV6-5
j_call: TRBJ2-6
cdr3_length: 15
clone_size: .
cdr3_nt: TGTGCCAGCAGTCTCAGGGATGCGGGGGCCAACGTCCTGACTTTC
cdr3_aa: CASSLRDAGANVLTF

d_call: .
v_call: TRBV19
j_call: TRBJ2-5
cdr3_length: 13
clone_size: .
cdr3_nt: TGTGCCAGTAGTATGGAGCGTTGGGAGACCCAGTACTTC
cdr3_aa: CASSMERWETQYF

d_call: TRBD2
v_call: TRBV4-1
j_call: TRBJ2-1
cdr3_length: 17
clone_size: .
cdr3_nt: TGCGCCAGCAGCCAAGATCCCGGGGTAGCGGGATACAATGAGCAGTTCTTC
cdr3_aa: CASSQDPGVAGYNEQFF

d_call: .
v_call: TRBV5-1
j_call: TRBJ2-7
cdr3_length: 18
clone_size: .
cdr3_nt: TGCGCCAGCAGCTTGGGTCGTGCGACGGGGTGGGGCTCCTACGAGCAGTACTTC
cdr3_aa: CASSLGRATGWGSYEQYF

d_call: .
v_call: TRBV4-1
j_call: TRBJ1-3
cdr3_length: 14
clone_size: .
cdr3_nt: TGCGCCAGCAGCCCCTGGGAATCTGGAAACACCATATATTTT
cdr3_aa: CASSPWESGNTIYF

d_call: TRBD2
v_call: TRBV10-3
j_call: TRBJ2-3
cdr3_length: 16
clone_size: .
cdr3_nt: TGTGCCATCAGTGTGGCTAGCGGGAGGGTCACAGATACGCAGTATTTT
cdr3_aa: CAISVASGRVTDTQYF

d_call: .
v_call: TRBV18
j_call: TRBJ2-4
cdr3_length: 14
clone_size: .
cdr3_nt: TGTGCCAGCTCACCACCGGTGGCTTCAAACATTCAGTACTTC
cdr3_aa: CASSPPVASNIQYF

d_call: TRBD1
v_call: TRBV7-2
j_call: TRBJ1-5
cdr3_length: 15
clone_size: .
cdr3_nt: TGTGCCAGCAGCTTCGGCAGGGGGCTGTATCAGCCCCAGCATTTT
cdr3_aa: CASSFGRGLYQPQHF

d_call: TRBD2
v_call: TRBV5-4
j_call: TRBJ2-1
cdr3_length: 16
clone_size: .
cdr3_nt: TGTGCCAGCAGCTTGGGTCTAGCGGGAGCGGGCAATGAGCAGTTCTTC
cdr3_aa: CASSLGLAGAGNEQFF

d_call: TRBD2
v_call: TRBV2
j_call: TRBJ2-3
cdr3_length: 16
clone_size: .
cdr3_nt: TGTGCCAGCAGTATAGGGACTAGCGGAAACACAGATACGCAGTATTTT
cdr3_aa: CASSIGTSGNTDTQYF

d_call: .
v_call: TRBV5-1
j_call: TRBJ1-2
cdr3_length: 16
clone_size: .
cdr3_nt: TGCGCCAGCAGCTTGGCGACCCAGGTGGGGGGTTATGGCTACACCTTC
cdr3_aa: CASSLATQVGGYGYTF

d_call: .
v_call: TRBV7-7
j_call: TRBJ2-5
cdr3_length: 13
clone_size: .
cdr3_nt: TGTGCCAGCAGCCTGGGCCCCGAAGAGACCCAGTACTTC
cdr3_aa: CASSLGPEETQYF

d_call: .
v_call: TRBV19
j_call: TRBJ2-2
cdr3_length: 15
clone_size: .
cdr3_nt: TGTGCCAGTAGTATCGTGCGGGTTAACACCGGGGAGCTGTTTTTT
cdr3_aa: CASSIVRVNTGELFF

d_call: .
v_call: TRBV5-1
j_call: TRBJ1-5
cdr3_length: 15
clone_size: .
cdr3_nt: TGCGCCAGCAGCCCGGGGGGCGTTTTAGGTCAGCCCCAGCATTTT
cdr3_aa: CASSPGGVLGQPQHF